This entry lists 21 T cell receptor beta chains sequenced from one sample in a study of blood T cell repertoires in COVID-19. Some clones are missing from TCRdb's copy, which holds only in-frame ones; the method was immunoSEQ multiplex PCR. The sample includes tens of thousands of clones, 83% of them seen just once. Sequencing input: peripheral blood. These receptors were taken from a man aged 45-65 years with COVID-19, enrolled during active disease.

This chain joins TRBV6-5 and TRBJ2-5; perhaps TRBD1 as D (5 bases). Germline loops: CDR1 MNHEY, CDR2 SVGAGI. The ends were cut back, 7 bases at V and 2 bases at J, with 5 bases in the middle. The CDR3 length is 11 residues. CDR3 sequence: CASKGQETQYF. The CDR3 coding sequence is TGTGCCAGCAAGGGGCAAGAGACCCAGTACTTC.

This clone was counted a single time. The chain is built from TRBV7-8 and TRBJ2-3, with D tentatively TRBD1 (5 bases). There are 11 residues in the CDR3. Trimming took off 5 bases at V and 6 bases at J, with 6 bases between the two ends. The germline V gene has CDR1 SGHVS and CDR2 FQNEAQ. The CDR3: CASSRQDTQYF. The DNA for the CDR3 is TGTGCCAGCAGCCGACAGGATACGCAGTATTTT.

CDR3 loop: CASRTGRTEAFF. The CDR3 coding sequence is TGTGCCAGCAGGACAGGGCGGACTGAAGCTTTCTTT. The chain uses TRBV11-2 and TRBJ1-1; 7 bases are a match to TRBD1. Germline lookup yields CDR1 SGHAT and CDR2 FQNNGV. CDR3 size: 12 residues. The J segment lost 5 bases and the V segment lost 6 bases, leaving 3 bases of the junction unmatched.

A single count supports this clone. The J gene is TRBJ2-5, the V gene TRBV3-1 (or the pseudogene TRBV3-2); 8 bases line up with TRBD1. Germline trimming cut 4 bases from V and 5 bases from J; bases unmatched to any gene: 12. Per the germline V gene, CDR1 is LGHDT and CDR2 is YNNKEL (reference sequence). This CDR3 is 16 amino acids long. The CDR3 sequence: CASSLPSGTGSETQYF. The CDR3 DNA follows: TGTGCCAGCAGCCTTCCTTCGGGGACAGGATCCGAGACCCAGTACTTC.

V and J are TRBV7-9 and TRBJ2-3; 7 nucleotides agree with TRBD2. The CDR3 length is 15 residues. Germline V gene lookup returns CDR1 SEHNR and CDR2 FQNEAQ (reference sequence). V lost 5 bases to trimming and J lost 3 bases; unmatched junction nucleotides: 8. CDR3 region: CASSRSGVETDTQYF. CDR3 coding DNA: TGTGCCAGCAGCCGGAGCGGGGTGGAAACAGATACGCAGTATTTT.

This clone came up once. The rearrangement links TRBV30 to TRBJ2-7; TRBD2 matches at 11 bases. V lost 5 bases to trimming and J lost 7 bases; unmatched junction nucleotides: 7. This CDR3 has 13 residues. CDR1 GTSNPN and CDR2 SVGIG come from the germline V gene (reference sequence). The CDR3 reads CAWVAGGPGEQYF. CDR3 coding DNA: TGTGCCTGGGTAGCGGGAGGGCCGGGGGAGCAGTACTTC.

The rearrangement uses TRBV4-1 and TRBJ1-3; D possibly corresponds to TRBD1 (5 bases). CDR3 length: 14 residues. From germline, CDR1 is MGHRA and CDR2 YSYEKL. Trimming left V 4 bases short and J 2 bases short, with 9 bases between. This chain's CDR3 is CASSRQSAGNTIYF. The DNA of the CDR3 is TGCGCCAGCAGCCGACAGTCAGCTGGAAACACCATATATTTT.

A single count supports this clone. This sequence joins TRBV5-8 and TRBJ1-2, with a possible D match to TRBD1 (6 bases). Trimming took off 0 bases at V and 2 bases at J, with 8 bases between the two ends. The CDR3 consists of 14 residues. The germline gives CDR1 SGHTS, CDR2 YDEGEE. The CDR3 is CASSLGQVNYGYTF. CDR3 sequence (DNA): TGTGCCAGCAGCTTGGGACAGGTGAACTATGGCTACACCTTC. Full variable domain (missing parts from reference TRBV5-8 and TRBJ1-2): EAGVTQSPTHLIKTRGQQATLRCSPISGHTSVYWYQQALGLGLQFLLWYDEGEERNRGNFPPRFSGRQFPNYSSELNVNALELEDSALYLCASSLGQVNYGYTFGSGTRLTVV.

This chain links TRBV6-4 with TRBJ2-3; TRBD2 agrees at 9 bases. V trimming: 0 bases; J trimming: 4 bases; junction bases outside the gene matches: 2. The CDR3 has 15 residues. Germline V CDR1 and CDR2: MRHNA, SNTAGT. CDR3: CASSDSTSGSDTQYF. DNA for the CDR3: TGTGCCAGCAGTGACTCGACTAGCGGATCAGATACGCAGTATTTT.

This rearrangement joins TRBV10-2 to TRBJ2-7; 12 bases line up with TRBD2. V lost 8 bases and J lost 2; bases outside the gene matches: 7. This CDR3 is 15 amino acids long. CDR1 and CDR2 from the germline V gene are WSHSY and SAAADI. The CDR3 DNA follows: TGCGCCAGCGGGTTCCTAGCGGGAGGGACCTACGAGCAGTACTTC. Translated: CASGFLAGGTYEQYF.

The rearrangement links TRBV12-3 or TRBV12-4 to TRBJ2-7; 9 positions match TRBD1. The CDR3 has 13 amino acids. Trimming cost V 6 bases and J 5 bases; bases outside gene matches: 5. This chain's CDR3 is CASSLGQGDEQYF. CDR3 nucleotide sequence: TGTGCCAGCAGCCTGGGACAGGGTGACGAGCAGTACTTC.

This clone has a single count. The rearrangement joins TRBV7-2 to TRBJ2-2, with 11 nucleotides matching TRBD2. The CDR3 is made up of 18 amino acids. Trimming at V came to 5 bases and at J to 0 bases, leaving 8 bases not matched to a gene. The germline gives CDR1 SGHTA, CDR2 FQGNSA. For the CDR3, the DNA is TGTGCCAGCAGCCCGTTACTAGCGGGAGCCGCGAACACCGGGGAGCTGTTTTTT. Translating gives CASSPLLAGAANTGELFF.

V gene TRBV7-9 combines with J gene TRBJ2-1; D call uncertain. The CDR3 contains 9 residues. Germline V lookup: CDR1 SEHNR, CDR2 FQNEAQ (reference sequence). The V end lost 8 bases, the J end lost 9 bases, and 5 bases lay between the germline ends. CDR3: CASGLEQFF. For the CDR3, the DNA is TGTGCCAGCGGGCTTGAGCAGTTCTTC.

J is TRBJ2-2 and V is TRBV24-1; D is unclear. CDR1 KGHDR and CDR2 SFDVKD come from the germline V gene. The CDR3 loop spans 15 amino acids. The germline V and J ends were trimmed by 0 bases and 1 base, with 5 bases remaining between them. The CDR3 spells CATSDLPRNTGELFF. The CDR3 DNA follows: TGTGCCACCAGTGATTTGCCTCGGAACACCGGGGAGCTGTTTTTT.

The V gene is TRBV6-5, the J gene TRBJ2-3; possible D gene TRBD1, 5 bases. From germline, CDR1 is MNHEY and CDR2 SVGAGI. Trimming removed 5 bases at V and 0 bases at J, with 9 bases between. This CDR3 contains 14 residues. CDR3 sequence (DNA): TGTGCCAGCAGTCCGTGGGGCAGCACAGATACGCAGTATTTT. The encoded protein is CASSPWGSTDTQYF.

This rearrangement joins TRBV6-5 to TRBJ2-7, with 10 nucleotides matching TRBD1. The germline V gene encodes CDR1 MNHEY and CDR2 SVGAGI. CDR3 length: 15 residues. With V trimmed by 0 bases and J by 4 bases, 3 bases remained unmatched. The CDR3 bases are TGTGCCAGCAGTTACTCGACAGGGGGCTTGTACGAGCAGTACTTC. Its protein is CASSYSTGGLYEQYF.

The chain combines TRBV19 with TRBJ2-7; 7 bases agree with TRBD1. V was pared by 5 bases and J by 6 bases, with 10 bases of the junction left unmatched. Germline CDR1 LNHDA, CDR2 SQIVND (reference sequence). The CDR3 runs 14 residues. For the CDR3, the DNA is TGTGCCAGTAGTGCGGACAGGCGGCCCTTCGAGCAGTACTTC. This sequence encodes CASSADRRPFEQYF.

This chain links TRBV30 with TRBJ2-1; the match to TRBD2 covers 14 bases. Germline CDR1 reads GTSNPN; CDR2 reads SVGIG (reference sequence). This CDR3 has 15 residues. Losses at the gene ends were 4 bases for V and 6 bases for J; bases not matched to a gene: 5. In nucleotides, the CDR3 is TGTGCCTGGACTTACGGGACTAGCGGGAGCAATGAGCAGTTCTTC. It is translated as CAWTYGTSGSNEQFF.

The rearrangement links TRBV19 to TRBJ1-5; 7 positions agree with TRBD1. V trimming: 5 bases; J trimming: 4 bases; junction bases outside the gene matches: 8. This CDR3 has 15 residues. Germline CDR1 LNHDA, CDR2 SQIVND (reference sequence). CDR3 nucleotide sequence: TGTGCCAGTAGTGGGCAGGGGGTGGGAAATCAGCCCCAGCATTTT. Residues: CASSGQGVGNQPQHF. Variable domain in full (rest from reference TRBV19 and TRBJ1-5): DGGITQSPKYLFRKEGQNVTLSCEQNLNHDAMYWYRQDPGQGLRLIYYSQIVNDFQKGDIAEGYSVSREKKESFPLTVTSAQKNPTAFYLCASSGQGVGNQPQHFGDGTRLSIL.

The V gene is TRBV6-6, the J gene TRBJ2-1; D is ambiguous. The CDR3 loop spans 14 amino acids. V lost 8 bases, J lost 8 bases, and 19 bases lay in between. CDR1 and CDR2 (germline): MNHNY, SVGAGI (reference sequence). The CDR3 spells CASAPPAVRDEQFF. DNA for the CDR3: TGTGCCAGCGCTCCCCCGGCGGTCCGGGATGAGCAGTTCTTC.

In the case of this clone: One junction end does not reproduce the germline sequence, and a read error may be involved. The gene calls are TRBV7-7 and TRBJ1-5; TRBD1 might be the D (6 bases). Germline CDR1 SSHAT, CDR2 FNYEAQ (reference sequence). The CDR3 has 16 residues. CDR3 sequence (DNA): TGTGCTAGCAGCTCGAGGGGGGGATGGGACAATCAGCCCCAGCATTTT. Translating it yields CASSSRGGWDNQPQHF.